The clone carrying this T cell receptor (beta chain) has a handful of counts. Germline V gene data show CDR1 as KGHSH and CDR2 as LQKENI. The ends lost 7 bases at V and 4 bases at J; junction bases unmatched: 10. This CDR3 has 15 amino acids. This sample stems from a study of read filtering for tumor transcriptome and immune sequencing. The library was built from 400 ng RNA with molecular barcoded adaptors for alpha/delta and beta/gamma chains. TCRdb reanalysed the reads using MiXCR and keeps one entry per CDR3 protein. This sample has about 86,000 distinct CDR3 sequences, with approximately 13% found just once.

This sequence joins TRBV18 and TRBJ2-1; 7 positions match TRBD2. This sequence originates from a donor aged 40 or older with multiple myeloma. Material for sequencing was a population of CD138-negative cells sorted from bone marrow. The CDR3 protein is CASFTGAGAYNEQFF. As DNA, the CDR3 is TGTGCCAGCTTCACCGGGGCGGGAGCTTACAATGAGCAGTTCTTC.